This TCR beta chain was sequenced during a study of CD8+CD57+ T cells in acquired aplastic anemia. Study-wide context: Sorted cells (CD4+ and CD8+) yielded DNA amounts that averaged about 3.1 ug. Study observations and caveats: Researchers report that 25 to 30 CD8+ CDR3 sequences appeared in both patients and controls. For CD8+ Simpson's diversity, patients and controls showed no significant difference.

Genomic DNA templated the TCR beta VDJ and CDR3 profiling. MiXCR was run by TCRdb on the reads, yielding one entry per CDR3 protein. The sample records about 250,000 distinct CDR3 sequences, around half being singletons. Whoever was chosen for sequencing had shown CD8+CD57+ cell expansion by flow cytometry. Therapy had not been given to patients before blood sampling. This clonotype was observed a handful of times. What it binds is not known. Sequencing used sorted CD4+, CD8+, or CD8+CD57+ T cells (not recorded which) from PBMCs. This receptor was identified in a human donor with aplastic anemia.

The CDR3 protein is CASSSRGVPEQYF. DNA of the CDR3: TGTGCCAGCAGCTCTCGAGGGGTTCCCGAGCAGTACTTC. J is TRBJ2-7 and V is TRBV5-8; D assignment may be TRBD1 or TRBD2 (5 bases each). The ends were cut back, 3 bases at V and 6 bases at J, with 13 bases in the middle. CDR3 length: 13 residues. Per germline, CDR1 SGHTS and CDR2 YDEGEE.